The next 18 T cell receptor beta chains were all read from a single sample in a study of T cell responses to AZD1222 COVID-19 vaccine. TCRdb keeps only in-frame clones here, not all; method: immunoSEQ multiplex PCR. The sample holds some 120,000 clones, around 93% seen once. The sample here was peripheral blood, taken 28 days after the second AZD1222 dose. The receptors shown here come from an adult who received the AZD1222 COVID-19 vaccine.

The chain couples TRBV2 to TRBJ2-2; D uncertain. There are 11 residues in the CDR3. V gave up 6 bases and J gave up 6 bases, with 5 bases separating them. Germline V CDR1 and CDR2: SNHLY, FYNNEI. In DNA form, the CDR3 reads TGTGCCAGCAGAGAATCCGGGGAGCTGTTTTTT. Translation gives CASRESGELFF.

CDR3 loop: CASSQEGSLGGYTF. Written as DNA, the CDR3 is TGTGCCAGCAGCCAAGAAGGCAGTTTAGGAGGCTACACCTTC. The rearrangement uses TRBV14 and TRBJ1-2; D is unresolved. The germline V gene encodes CDR1 SGHDN and CDR2 FVKESK. The CDR3 sequence is 14 residues long. V was clipped by 0 bases and J by 8 bases, with 13 bases between them.

The chain links TRBV19 to TRBJ1-1; D is unresolved. Trimming pared 4 bases from V and 5 bases from J, leaving 5 bases between. The germline V gene encodes CDR1 LNHDA and CDR2 SQIVND (reference sequence). This CDR3 is built from 11 residues. For the CDR3, the DNA is TGTGCCAGTAGTAGGAGTACTGAAGCTTTCTTT. Translated: CASSRSTEAFF.

V gene TRBV28 combines with J gene TRBJ1-6; D ambiguous. V lost 6 bases to trimming and J lost 10 bases, with 19 bases between them. CDR3 length equals 15 residues. Per germline, CDR1 MDHEN and CDR2 SYDVKM. CDR3 in DNA: TGTGCCAGCAGCTTACCCGGCGGCCGTGGATCACCCCTCCACTTT. Its translation: CASSLPGGRGSPLHF.

The chain combines TRBV27 with TRBJ1-2; D possibly corresponds to TRBD1 (5 bases). The germline gives CDR1 MNHEY, CDR2 SMNVEV (reference sequence). The CDR3 is 15 residues long. V lost 0 bases and J lost 3, with 11 bases in between. CDR3 protein: CASSLSLGPYYGYTF. DNA of the CDR3: TGTGCCAGCAGTTTATCACTGGGGCCCTACTATGGCTACACCTTC.

On this clone itself: This sample includes further DNA sequences coding for the same CDR3. This chain uses TRBV28 with TRBJ2-5; 11 positions match TRBD2. This CDR3 has 14 amino acids. From germline, CDR1 is MDHEN and CDR2 SYDVKM. The ends lost 6 bases at V and 5 bases at J; junction bases unmatched: 5. The CDR3 coding sequence is TGTGCCAGCAGCCTAGCGGGAGGACAGGAGACCCAGTACTTC. Protein sequence: CASSLAGGQETQYF.

This clone has just one count. V is TRBV28 and J is TRBJ1-1; 10 bases match TRBD1. CDR1 MDHEN and CDR2 SYDVKM come from the germline V gene. This CDR3 spans 16 amino acids. J lost 0 bases, V lost 4 bases, and 5 bases had no gene match. Here the CDR3 DNA reads TGTGCCAGCAGTTCCGGGACAGGGGCGCTGAACACTGAAGCTTTCTTT. Protein sequence: CASSSGTGALNTEAFF.

The gene calls are TRBV6-5 and TRBJ1-1; no clear D. Germline V CDR1 and CDR2: MNHEY, SVGAGI. CDR3 length equals 13 residues. The V end lost 7 bases, the J end lost 5 bases, and 14 bases lay between the germline ends. For the CDR3, the DNA is TGTGCCAGCAACCAGTTTTTGGGGACTGAAGCTTTCTTT. Its translation is CASNQFLGTEAFF.

The chain is built from TRBV6-1 and TRBJ1-2, with TRBD1 identical over 8 bases. Germline lookup yields CDR1 MNHNS and CDR2 SASEGT. CDR3 size: 13 residues. V shed 3 bases and J 6 bases; nucleotides not matched to a gene: 3. CDR3 sequence reads: CASSEDRDHGYTF. The CDR3 region has the DNA TGTGCCAGCAGTGAGGACAGGGACCATGGCTACACCTTC.

V and J are TRBV7-8 and TRBJ1-3; no clear D. This CDR3 is built from 15 residues. The V end was cut by 5 bases, the J end by 1 base, with 12 bases between. From germline, CDR1 is SGHVS and CDR2 FQNEAQ. CDR3 sequence: CASSLLVGSGNTIYF. Written as DNA, the CDR3 is TGTGCCAGCAGCCTTCTAGTTGGATCTGGAAACACCATATATTTT.

V and J are TRBV5-8 and TRBJ2-5; unclear D gene. Trimming cost V 4 bases and J 5 bases, with 9 bases left between them. Looked up from germline, CDR1 is SGHTS and CDR2 is YDEGEE. CDR3 length: 12 residues. The CDR3 region is CASSLRRETQYF. The CDR3 region has the DNA TGTGCCAGCAGCCTACGGCGGGAGACCCAGTACTTC.

J is TRBJ2-3 and V is TRBV5-8; TRBD2 matches 9 bases. Germline assignment: CDR1 SGHTS and CDR2 YDEGEE. After removal of 7 bases from V and 0 bases from J, the junction contained 6 bases not matched to a gene. CDR3 length: 15 amino acids. CDR3 loop: CASGRGGTSTDTQYF. The CDR3 bases are TGTGCCAGCGGGCGGGGGGGTACTAGCACAGATACGCAGTATTTT. Full variable domain (rest looked up from reference TRBV5-8 and TRBJ2-3): EAGVTQSPTHLIKTRGQQATLRCSPISGHTSVYWYQQALGLGLQFLLWYDEGEERNRGNFPPRFSGRQFPNYSSELNVNALELEDSALYLCASGRGGTSTDTQYFGPGTRLTVL.

This rearrangement joins TRBV28 to TRBJ1-3, with D possibly TRBD1 on 6 matching bases. The length of the CDR3 is 14 residues. Deletions cut 7 bases from V and 0 bases from J, with 10 bases between. Germline V lookup: CDR1 MDHEN, CDR2 SYDVKM. The CDR3: CASIDRSSGNTIYF. The CDR3 nucleotides are TGTGCCAGCATTGACAGGAGCTCTGGAAACACCATATATTTT.

The chain is built from TRBV29-1 and TRBJ1-1; D is undetermined. Germline CDR1 is SQVTM and CDR2 is ANQGSEA. CDR3 length: 14 amino acids. V dropped 1 base and J dropped 0 bases, with 9 bases sitting between them. The CDR3 DNA follows: TGCAGCGTTGAAGTATGGACCCTGAACACTGAAGCTTTCTTT. Encoded protein: CSVEVWTLNTEAFF.

Of note for this clone: Compared with germline, one end of the junction differs, possibly owing to a read error. The genes are TRBV2 and TRBJ2-2, with 10 bases matching TRBD2. Germline lookup yields CDR1 SNHLY and CDR2 FYNNEI. This CDR3 is 17 amino acids long. The CDR3 DNA reads TGTGCCAGCAGCGAAGCTCGTAAAGCGGGAGGGCCCGGGGAGCTGTTTTTT. The encoded protein is CASSEARKAGGPGELFF.

The rearrangement uses TRBV6-5 and TRBJ1-2; TRBD1 aligns across 9 bases. The V gene end was trimmed by 5 bases and the J gene end by 6 bases; junction bases not matched to a gene: 4. The CDR3 extends over 13 amino acids. Germline loops: CDR1 MNHEY, CDR2 SVGAGI. The CDR3 here is CASSQDRGDGYTF. CDR3 nucleotide sequence: TGTGCCAGCAGTCAGGACAGGGGCGATGGCTACACCTTC.

The J gene is TRBJ1-4, the V gene TRBV6-1; D is undetermined. In germline, CDR1 is MNHNS, CDR2 SASEGT. The CDR3 extends over 14 amino acids. V was pared by 1 base and J by 7 bases, with 10 bases between. Here the CDR3 reads CASSEVLGPEKLFF. In nucleotides, the CDR3 is TGTGCCAGCAGTGAAGTACTAGGTCCTGAAAAACTGTTTTTT.

The chain uses TRBV7-9 and TRBJ2-7; 11 bases fit TRBD2. Looked up from germline, CDR1 is SEHNR and CDR2 is FQNEAQ (reference sequence). V gave up 4 bases and J gave up 5 bases; unmatched junction bases: 10. This CDR3 is 16 amino acids long. The CDR3 DNA follows: TGTGCCAGCAGCTCCCCTTTAGCGGGAGGGCCCCACGAGCAGTACTTC. Translated, it gives CASSSPLAGGPHEQYF.